Sequencing of this TCR beta chain was carried out in a study of blood T cell repertoires in COVID-19 (dated by TCRdb to 2020 to 2021). For context, the study as a whole: Samples covering the acute and convalescent phases of COVID-19 were provided by collaborators in the United States, Italy and Spain. Sample metadata almost always included a de-identified subject ID, COVID-19 status, age in years and sex. A freely available public database, intended as a resource for researchers studying the immune response to SARS-CoV-2, is where the repertoires were released. Subjects who had been exposed to COVID-19, were actively infected with it, or had recovered from it provided the deeply sampled blood TCRbeta repertoires that made up the dataset. The prospective study material was composed of cDNA or gDNA derived from T cells, B-cell-depleted T cells, or PBMCs. Samples were obtained from the ongoing ImmuneRACE study (first 160 participants) and from approximately 1,200 subjects provided by 6 global collaborators. HLA class I and class II types, where available, came from metadata supplied by the sample provider rather than from assay-based typing. General conclusions and limits of the study: Clinical and demographic metadata were provided uncurated, with the amount varying by source and participant.

The germline V gene (reference sequence) gives CDR1 as MNHNY and CDR2 as SVGAGI. The CDR3 spans 14 residues, from the cysteine through the phenylalanine. CDR3 DNA only is kept here, 42 bases in frame from base 1. Relative to germline, V is 6 bases shorter and J is 6 bases shorter, with 12 bases between their ends. Enrolling through a virtual design, the prospective study's participants ranged in age from about 18 to 89 years and lived across about two dozen United States geographic areas. Cohort assignment in the prospective study relied on participant-reported clinical history from a screening survey and a study questionnaire. ImmuneRACE Cohort 3 recovered participants were defined by two consecutive negative NP/OP PCR tests, healthcare professional clearance, or symptom resolution. In the prospective study, mobile phlebotomists collected whole blood, serum and a nasopharyngeal or oropharyngeal swab from each participant. Participants in the prospective study had the option to provide additional blood draws and questionnaires over an approximately 2-month period. Before DNA extraction, prospective study blood samples were shipped either frozen or at room temperature.

As concerns this clone: The antigen it recognizes is unknown. Base qualities are not provided; no much larger clone lies one nucleotide away.

TCRbeta CDR3 regions were amplified from genomic DNA using the immunoSEQ Assay, a bias-controlled multiplex PCR. Per the source publication's procedure: The number of nucleated cells in each sample was estimated from the amplification of reference gene primers within the assay. To quantify the absolute abundance of each unique TCRbeta CDR3 rearrangement, sequence reads were collapsed and filtered. For each sample, productive Simpson clonality was calculated as the square root of Simpson's diversity index over productive rearrangements. TCRdb took over this immuneACCESS table, retaining in-frame rearrangements with V and J assigned. Such tables are incomplete; in checked studies, under half of the missing clones stem from an unresolved V gene, and the remainder is unexplained. That table furnishes V, J and clone size, whereas the DNA furnished D and trimming. This sample holds 150,000 to 200,000 clones; about four fifths were observed only once. Around 7.5% of the sample goes to the ten largest clones.

The V gene is TRBV6-6 and the J gene is TRBJ1-6; too little of a D gene remains to name it. The specimen was PBMCs or T cells enriched from blood (not recorded which). This sequence originates from a man between 40 and 49 years old who had recovered from COVID-19. The CDR3 reads CASSRRVSNSPLHF. The nucleotides read TGTGCCAGCAGCCGTCGGGTTTCTAATTCACCCCTCCACTTT.